The subject of this entry is one TCR beta chain. This clone is a singleton in its sample. Its target antigen remains unknown. Within one base of it there is no much larger clone, and no base qualities were kept. Measured from the cysteine to the phenylalanine, the CDR3 is 14 residues long. The kept DNA is CDR3 alone, 42 bases in frame from the first base. V was cut back by 6 bases and J by 2 bases, leaving a gap of 11 bases between them. For CDR1 and CDR2, the germline V gene lists MNHEY and SVGAGI. This specimen comes from a study of cytomegalovirus exposure and HLA in healthy donors (dated by TCRdb to about 2017). Turning to the overall study: An earlier analysis of approximately 590 of the donors reported approximately 300 Gb of sequence data and around 110 million unique TCR beta sequences from roughly 200 million T cells. Both class I and class II loci were covered by HLA typing, at four-digit resolution. High-throughput TCR immunosequencing, statistical association of individual TCRs with disease status, and machine learning were combined to predict cytomegalovirus infection status. Among roughly 400 genotyped donors of the cohort, an average of around 250,000 unique TCR beta nucleotide sequences was sequenced per donor, of which about 18% were non-productive. In a later analysis, previously published TCR beta repertoires from 666 donors were re-analyzed and high-resolution HLA genotyping was added so that TCR occurrence patterns could be studied. A separate validation cohort of roughly 120 different subjects was used in addition to the roughly 700-subject first cohort. Donor age, sex, ethnicity and CMV serostatus were collected together with the repertoire data. Every repertoire in the discovery cohort had been generated on one and the same sequencing platform. The study was designed to test whether signatures of past pathogen exposure could be identified by cataloging public T cell receptors. To decide whether each TCR beta V gene segment behaved as functional or pseudogenic, an earlier analysis of 587 of the donors relied on high-throughput TCR beta sequencing. Using immunosequencing, the study profiled T cell repertoires from fewer than 850 subjects and related those repertoires to cytomegalovirus serostatus. Of the roughly 400 genotyped donors, more than 75% were placed in the genetic ancestry cluster associated with self-reported Caucasian donors. The later analysis used no new phenotypic data to find candidate immune exposures, relying instead on TCR beta sequences and their occurrence across donors. Roughly 5 DR-DQ haplotypes were handled as single units for association and clustering, since linkage in the cohort was strong. In a later genetic analysis, genome-wide SNP genotypes for about 55% of the roughly 700 donors were used, and that subset was treated as a discovery cohort. The number of donors typed differed by locus, with 629-630 for A, B, C, DRB1 and DQB1, more than 500 for DQA1, 600 to 610 for DPA1, and 450 to 480 for DPB1. An early release that covered roughly 600 HLA-typed donors contained about 300 gigabases of sequencing data and some 87 million unique TCR sequences.

Libraries were prepared through the immunoSEQ multiplex PCR assay. For the multiplex PCR, a mixture combining 60 forward primers for TCR Vbeta segments and 13 reverse primers for TCR Jbeta segments was used. The CDR3 region of rearranged TCR beta genes was amplified from genomic DNA with a multiplex PCR assay. The amplified TCR beta libraries were sequenced on the Illumina HiSeq System as 87-base-pair reads. Regarding the original processing steps: A later analysis tallied tens of millions of unique TCR beta chains across the approximately 670 repertoires, and roughly 11 million of those chains were shared by two or more donors. Raw reads were error-corrected and collapsed into unique sequences with a nearest-neighbor algorithm that merged closely related sequences to remove PCR and sequencing errors. V, D and J gene segments were assigned by aligning CDR3 sequences to IMGT reference sequences. For a sequence to be retained, a match of at least six nucleotides to both a V gene segment and a J gene segment was required. Rearrangements were called productive when the CDR3 lacked stop codons and stayed in frame with V and J; all others were non-productive. CDR3 was defined by IMGT convention, running from the second conserved V-encoded cysteine to the conserved J-encoded phenylalanine. The earlier analysis of approximately 590 of the donors excluded any sequence lacking an unambiguous match to a single V gene segment. In an earlier analysis of some 590 of the donors, a V segment was called functional when productive rearrangements were above 56.7%, and segregating when the standard deviation between donors exceeded 5%. To diagnose cytomegalovirus status from the catalog of TCR beta chain sequences, a statistical classification framework was built. In a later analysis, TCR nucleotide sequences were compared against IMGT/GENE-DB human TR gene sequences so that V and J genes could be assigned. The TCRdist pipeline was used in a later analysis to assign CDR3 sequences and most-parsimonious VDJ recombination scenarios. In a later analysis, each TCR beta chain was defined by its CDR3 amino acid sequence together with its V-gene family, and reads lacking a unique V-gene family were excluded. As a way to deal with suspected cross-contamination and a sequencing artifact, a later analysis dropped roughly 600 nucleotide sequences that were highly shared and had low generation probability. In a later analysis, a clonal expansion index was calculated for each public chain from normalized within-repertoire ranks of inferred template counts. In a later analysis, generation probabilities were computed using a VDJ recombination model fitted to out-of-frame rearrangements, and the results were checked against IGoR. In a later analysis, hypergeometric tests were used to score TCR-TCR, TCR-HLA and TCR-CMV co-occurrence, with a repertoire-size bias correction applied to TCR pairs. To estimate false discovery rates, a later analysis permuted the HLA or CMV assignments 20 times. In a later analysis, co-occurring TCRs were grouped using DBSCAN, with TCRdist sequence similarity added in when clustering inside HLA-allele-positive subsets. Repertoires with fewer than 30,000 or more than 120,000 public chains were left out of co-occurrence clustering, as were about 5 repertoires with anomalous nucleotide sharing. The table comes from immuneACCESS by way of TCRdb, which keeps in-frame sequences with V and J called. Part of the clones is missing from these tables; in studies checked, under half for an unresolved V gene and the rest for unknown reasons. V, J and clone size are taken as reported in that table, and D and trimming were inferred from the DNA itself. Across this sample there are about 160,000 clones, with over 75% seen only once. The top ten constitute around 1.9% of the sample.

The paper's findings and limits, for the study overall: Three of the identified cytomegalovirus-associated TCR beta chains were confirmed in vitro to be specific for cytomegalovirus antigens. An earlier analysis of approximately 540 of the donors showed that most TCR beta V segments appeared in productive rearrangements either about 87% or about 30% of the time, which broadly matched IMGT annotations. According to a later analysis, TCR association rates differed among HLA loci, with DRB1 alleles showing the most associated TCRs and HLA-C alleles showing the fewest. Because counts were too low, about 18 rarely observed V segments, including chromosome 9 orphons, were left out of the earlier analysis of 587 of the donors. The only immune exposure information available for the cohort was CMV serostatus. While some public TCRs were present in many individuals, most TCR sequences turned up only very rarely across donors. The 87-base-pair reads could not distinguish some IMGT-functional V segments, including TRBV6-2 and TRBV6-3, so those segments were excluded. In a later analysis, some 18,000 TCR beta sequences were associated with specific HLA alleles at a false discovery rate of 0.05. Because HLA typing was unavailable for some donors at each locus, only the typed subset was used in association tests. In the study, some 180 TCR beta chains were listed as associated with cytomegalovirus. A further reported finding was that TCR beta sequences accurately predicted the HLA-A and HLA-B alleles for most subjects in the first cohort. In this cohort, only TCR beta chains were sequenced, and detectable features were limited by the absence of alpha or paired-chain data. The authors suggested that the approach could potentially be generalized to other disease states and immunological phenotypes. Compared with the approximately 670-donor mean, donors in an Asian-associated ancestry cluster had fewer N-insertions in productive TCRs, according to a later genetic analysis. V-gene and J-gene trimming of TCR beta chains was associated with a missense DCLRE1C variant in a later genetic analysis, and the association was replicated in an independent cohort. Strong co-occurrence of HLA alleles, especially DR and DQ, made assigning TCR associations to individual alleles difficult. Compared with equally common non-associated chains, HLA-associated TCR beta chains in a later analysis were more clonally expanded and had lower generation probabilities. In both the original and validation cohorts, the classifier was reported to diagnose cytomegalovirus status with high specificity and sensitivity. A cluster of highly shared sequence variants was judged likely to represent a technical artifact of the sequencing pipeline. According to a later analysis, parvovirus B19, influenza, CMV and Epstein-Barr virus appeared linked to several top co-occurrence clusters. The presence/absence analyses assumed that sequencing depth was roughly uniform across donors, and that assumption may not be true. Linkage disequilibrium might explain the correlated functional status among segregating V segments, but an unknown experimental factor could not be ruled out. In a later analysis, most CMV-associated TCR beta chains were found to appear HLA-restricted, with HLA associations seemingly driven largely by CMV exposure.

The cohort was made up of several hundred healthy bone marrow donors. All cohort members were sampled while nominally healthy, although unrecorded immune exposures were likely present. The donor was CMV seronegative and belonged to the group of 320 or so seronegative cohort members. Every donor gave a peripheral blood sample, and the peripheral blood mononuclear cells from that sample were used for TCR beta sequencing. Genomic DNA extraction from the blood cell samples was performed with the Qiagen DNeasy Blood Extraction Kit. Sequenced material: PBMCs. The TCR was taken from a woman under 30 in good health and CMV-seronegative. Recombination joined TRBV6-5 with TRBJ1-5; the D gene is possibly TRBD1, with 6 bases matching. The DNA is as follows: TGTGCCAGCAGCGCGACAGGAGGCAATCAGCCCCAGCATTTT. This translates into CASSATGGNQPQHF.